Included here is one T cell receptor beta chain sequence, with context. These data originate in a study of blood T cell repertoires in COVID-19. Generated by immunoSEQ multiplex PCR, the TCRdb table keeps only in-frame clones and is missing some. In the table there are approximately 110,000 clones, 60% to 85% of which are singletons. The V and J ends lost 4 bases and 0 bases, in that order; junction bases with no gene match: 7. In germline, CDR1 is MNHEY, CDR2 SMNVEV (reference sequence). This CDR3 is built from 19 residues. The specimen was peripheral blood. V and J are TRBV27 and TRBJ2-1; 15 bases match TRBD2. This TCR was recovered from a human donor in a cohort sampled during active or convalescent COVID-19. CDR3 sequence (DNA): TGTGCCAGCAGTTCGGGACTAGCGGGAGGCCCGTTCTCCTACAATGAGCAGTTCTTC. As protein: CASSSGLAGGPFSYNEQFF.